This entry concerns a single TCR beta chain. A much larger clone differs from this one at a single base, so this may be a read error. Other DNA sequences in the sample encode the same CDR3. This sample was included in a study of shared clonotypes between healthy human individuals. Study context: Donors, aged 18 to 49, were two women and three men.

The data were produced by immunoSEQ multiplex PCR, yet TCRdb's version contains in-frame clones alone and is incomplete. The data hold fewer than 600,000 clones, with approximately 71% observed a single time. The specimen was PBMCs. The receptor was isolated from a woman in her forties in good health. Some clones in this sample may be carry-over from other donors' samples.

This CDR3 reads CASSLEGGTEAFF. In nucleotides, the CDR3 is TGTGCCAGCAGCTTAGAGGGGGGCACTGAAGCTTTCTTT. This rearrangement joins TRBV7-9 to TRBJ1-1, with a weak D call TRBD1 (6 bases). The CDR3 has 13 amino acids. V gave up 1 base and J gave up 4 bases, with 7 bases separating them. Germline V gene sequence: CDR1 SEHNR, CDR2 FQNEAQ (reference sequence).